Following are 17 T cell receptor beta chains from one sample sequenced in a study of vaccination effects on CD4 cells after COVID-19 (dated by TCRdb to about 2022). These receptors have no known antigen. Library construction relied on the immunoSEQ multiplex PCR assay. This immuneACCESS table, as held by TCRdb, lists in-frame sequences with V and J called but not all clones. Of the missing ones, under half trace to an unresolved V gene in checked studies; the others have no known cause. The sample table contains 27,000 or so clones; only one count was recorded for more than 65% of them. Of the sample, 20% to 25% is held by the ten largest clones. In the ViraFEST assay, PBMC were stimulated with viral peptide pools, and antigen-specific CD4+ T cell clonotypes were then identified by expansion using TCR sequencing. After 10 to 11 days of culture, CD4+ T cells were isolated with the EasySep CD4+ T cell isolation kit. None of the healthy vaccine recipients had a prior SARS-CoV-2 infection, which was confirmed by nucleocapsid antibody tests that came back negative both before and after vaccination.

The specimen was CD4+ T cells from PBMCs cultured with HCoV-NL63 spike peptides, collected before COVID-19 vaccination. In the paper's terms, the cell subset or site label means: HCoV-NL63 spike overlapping peptide pool stimulation. The receptor set was obtained from a human donor who received a COVID-19 vaccine.

The rearrangement joins TRBV6-2 or TRBV6-3 to TRBJ1-5; the D is unclear. There are 15 residues in the CDR3. CDR1 is MNHEY, CDR2 SVGEGT, per germline. V was cut by 6 bases and J by 0 bases, with 12 bases left in between. The CDR3 DNA follows: TGTGCCAGCAGCCCCGGATTTTATAGCAATCAGCCCCAGCATTTT. Protein sequence: CASSPGFYSNQPQHF.

The chain carries TRBV19 and TRBJ2-1; the match to TRBD2 covers 7 bases. CDR3 length: 17 residues. The V and J ends lost 4 bases and 3 bases, in that order; junction bases with no gene match: 12. Per the germline V gene, CDR1 is LNHDA and CDR2 is SQIVND (reference sequence). The CDR3 DNA reads TGTGCCAGTAGTACGACGTGGGGCGGGAGTGGCTACAATGAGCAGTTCTTC. Amino acids: CASSTTWGGSGYNEQFF.

In nucleotides, the CDR3 is TGTGCCTGGAGTCGCGGGAGACTAGCCAAAAACATTCAGTACTTC. Protein product: CAWSRGRLAKNIQYF. The chain recombines TRBV30 with TRBJ2-4; TRBD2 aligns across 7 bases. V was clipped by 2 bases and J by 0 bases; unmatched bases: 4. CDR1 is GTSNPN and CDR2 is SVGIG in the germline V gene (reference sequence). The CDR3 extends over 15 amino acids.

This clone appeared a few times. The rearrangement joins TRBV3-1 (or the pseudogene TRBV3-2) to TRBJ2-7; D is undetermined. The CDR3 length is 12 residues. Germline CDR1 reads LGHDT; CDR2 reads YNNKEL (reference sequence). Trimming cost V 3 bases and J 3 bases, with 6 bases left between them. In DNA, the CDR3 is TGTGCCAGCAGCCACGCGCGCTACGAGCAGTACTTC. It encodes CASSHARYEQYF.

This chain joins TRBV27 and TRBJ1-2, with D perhaps TRBD1 (5 bases). Germline CDR1 MNHEY, CDR2 SMNVEV (reference sequence). Trimming shortened V by 6 bases and J by 0 bases, and 17 bases separated the two germline ends. This CDR3 contains 16 residues. The CDR3 DNA reads TGTGCCAGCAGCCCACGGGGGGGGATAGCTAACTATGGCTACACCTTC. As protein: CASSPRGGIANYGYTF.

The rearrangement links TRBV6-2 or TRBV6-3 to TRBJ2-7; maybe TRBD1 (5 bases). CDR3 length: 13 residues. CDR1 is MNHEY and CDR2 is SVGEGT in the germline V gene. Trimming took off 0 bases at V and 2 bases at J, with 5 bases between the two ends. CDR3 sequence reads: CASSYSDTYEQYF. The CDR3 DNA reads TGTGCCAGCAGTTACTCGGACACCTACGAGCAGTACTTC.

The J gene is TRBJ2-1, the V gene TRBV7-9, with 7 nucleotides matching TRBD2. J gave up 5 bases and V 4 bases, and 2 bases lay outside the gene matches. This CDR3 region has 13 residues. Germline V gives CDR1 SEHNR, CDR2 FQNEAQ (reference sequence). The CDR3 reads CASSSRGDNEQFF. CDR3 coding DNA: TGTGCCAGCAGCTCCCGGGGGGACAATGAGCAGTTCTTC. The full variable domain, with the rest looked up from reference TRBV7-9 and TRBJ2-1, is DTGVSQNPRHKITKRGQNVTFRCDPISEHNRLYWYRQTLGQGPEFLTYFQNEAQLEKSRLLSDRFSAERPKGSFSTLEIQRTEQGDSAMYLCASSSRGDNEQFFGPGTRLTVL.

This clone qualifies as medium-sized (0.01 to 0.1%). The rearrangement links TRBV5-1 to TRBJ1-5; tentatively, D is TRBD1 (6 bases). The V end lost 4 bases, the J end lost 3 bases, and 14 bases lay between the germline ends. The CDR3 covers 15 residues. CDR1 and CDR2 (germline): SGHRS, YFSETQ. The CDR3 nucleotides are TGCGCCAGCAGCCTAGGTACAGGGTCCAATCAGCCCCAGCATTTT. Residues: CASSLGTGSNQPQHF.

V is TRBV7-2 and J is TRBJ1-3; the D gene is possibly TRBD1 (5 bases). Germline values: CDR1 SGHTA, CDR2 FQGNSA. This CDR3 has 13 amino acids. Deletions cut 1 base from V and 4 bases from J, with 5 bases between. CDR3 in amino acids: CASSLEGGNTIYF. CDR3 DNA: TGTGCCAGCAGCTTAGAGGGGGGAAACACCATATATTTT.

This chain joins TRBV7-9 and TRBJ2-1; D is unresolved. V dropped 1 base and J dropped 3 bases, with 4 bases sitting between them. The germline V gene has CDR1 SEHNR and CDR2 FQNEAQ (reference sequence). The CDR3 sequence is 13 residues long. The CDR3 DNA reads TGTGCCAGCAGCTTAGGGTTCTACAATGAGCAGTTCTTC. It specifies CASSLGFYNEQFF.

This clone has only a few counts. This chain links TRBV7-9 with TRBJ2-7, with 9 bases that match TRBD2. Germline CDR1 reads SEHNR; CDR2 reads FQNEAQ (reference sequence). The CDR3 runs to 15 residues. Trimming took 1 base from V and 1 from J; bases not matched to a gene: 2. CDR3 DNA sequence: TGTGCCAGCAGCTTAGGTCTAGCGGGGTCCTACGAGCAGTACTTC. Amino acid sequence: CASSLGLAGSYEQYF.

The CDR3 sequence: CASSFAPLSRANIQYF. The CDR3 DNA reads TGTGCCAGCAGCTTCGCCCCTTTGTCGAGGGCAAACATTCAGTACTTC. The chain recombines TRBV5-6 with TRBJ2-4, with TRBD2 as a possible D gene (5 bases). V dropped 2 bases and J dropped 6 bases, with 18 bases sitting between them. CDR1 and CDR2 (germline): SGHDT, YYEEEE. The CDR3 spans 16 residues.

The CDR3 coding sequence is TGTGCCAGCATCCAAAATTCGGGGGGTACCGGGGAGCTGTTTTTT. The encoded protein is CASIQNSGGTGELFF. V gene TRBV7-9 combines with J gene TRBJ2-2; 7 bases align to TRBD2. There are 15 residues in the CDR3. The germline V gene encodes CDR1 SEHNR and CDR2 FQNEAQ (reference sequence). V shed 7 bases, J shed 5 bases, and the junction held 10 bases outside the gene matches.

The chain uses TRBV19 and TRBJ2-4; 8 bases line up with TRBD2. Germline assignment: CDR1 LNHDA and CDR2 SQIVND (reference sequence). With 7 bases clipped from V and 2 bases from J, the junction kept 7 bases outside the gene matches. The CDR3 totals 15 residues. The CDR3 reads CASTTGGVTKNIQYF. The CDR3 DNA reads TGTGCCAGTACCACGGGGGGGGTAACCAAAAACATTCAGTACTTC.

In DNA form, the CDR3 reads TGTGCCAGCAACGACAGTCCTAACTATGGCTACACCTTC. This gives the protein CASNDSPNYGYTF. This sequence joins TRBV6-5 and TRBJ1-2; TRBD1 is a possible D gene (5 bases). Germline V CDR1 and CDR2: MNHEY, SVGAGI. V lost 7 bases and J lost 0, with 9 bases in between. The CDR3 is made up of 13 amino acids.

The rearrangement links TRBV6-5 to TRBJ1-3; a weak D match, TRBD1 (5 bases). Germline V gene data show CDR1 as MNHEY and CDR2 as SVGAGI. The ends were cut back, 0 bases at V and 0 bases at J, with 9 bases in the middle. This CDR3 has 16 amino acids. CDR3 in amino acids: CASSYSGRRSGNTIYF. CDR3 nucleotides: TGTGCCAGCAGTTACTCGGGACGCCGCTCTGGAAACACCATATATTTT.

The genes are TRBV3-1 (or the pseudogene TRBV3-2) and TRBJ2-7; D may correspond to TRBD1 or TRBD2 (5 bases each). This CDR3 contains 13 residues. Trimming removed 6 bases from V and 2 bases from J, with 11 bases in between. Looked up from germline, CDR1 is LGHDT and CDR2 is YNNKEL (reference sequence). The CDR3 coding sequence is TGTGCCAGCAGTCGGGACGGACCCTACGAGCAGTACTTC. This gives the protein CASSRDGPYEQYF.